This TCR beta chain was recovered during a study of spatial heterogeneity in lung cancer. Overall study: Beta-chain sequences consistently outnumbered alpha-chain sequences in detection. Averaged across combinations, each unique TCR and UMI pairing appeared more than ten times in raw reads, which were uncorrected.

As for time point: sample taken at primary tumor resection. The study sequenced unsorted whole RNA from tumor, nontumor lung or frozen PBMC. There were roughly 72 donors, all of them untreated patients with early-stage non-small cell lung cancer. Every cDNA TCR molecule received its own unique molecular identifier. MiXCR was run by TCRdb on the 5' RACE reads, yielding one entry per CDR3 protein. The sample consists of over 5,500 distinct CDR3 sequences, around 5% of them appearing once. The length of the CDR3 is 14 residues. Trimming removed 9 bases from V and 0 bases from J, with 11 bases in between. Germline CDR1 and CDR2: LNHDA and SQIVND (reference sequence). In its sample, this clonotype was seen many times. In a library made to pick up alpha chains, this beta chain is a stray read with a size that means little.

The chain is built from TRBV19 and TRBJ1-4; D gene uncertain. Material: normal lung tissue next to the tumor, obtained at surgery. This sequence was found in a female donor with early-stage non-small cell lung cancer. The CDR3 DNA follows: TGTGCCAGCCGACGGTCTGCAACTAATGAAAAACTGTTTTTT. Translated: CASRRSATNEKLFF.